This T cell receptor beta chain was recorded in a study of T cells after yellow fever vaccination. General observations from the study: Booster sampling recovered most clones from primary vaccination (approximately 97% CD4, roughly 90% CD8). The CD4 compartment and the CD8 compartment contained a small share of clonotypes in common.

The table lists this clonotype with many counts. The antigen is undetermined. Researchers made TCR cDNA using 5'RACE template switching, and this step added a universal primer site and UMIs. TCRdb re-called the 5' RACE reads with MiXCR, one entry per CDR3 protein. The sample lists 230,000 or so distinct CDR3 sequences, approximately 6.8% seen once, with more than 1% in the top ten. The sample in question was CD4+ T cells sorted from PBMCs, obtained on the day of the yellow fever booster vaccination. The TCR comes from a man aged 25-45 years who received the YFV17D yellow fever vaccine.

The CDR3 region is CASSLKRGGSPLHF. The DNA of the CDR3 is TGTGCCAGCAGTTTAAAAAGGGGAGGTTCACCCCTCCACTTT. This chain joins TRBV27 and TRBJ1-6; TRBD1 might be the D (5 bases). V was trimmed by 2 bases and J by 9 bases, leaving 11 bases between them. The V gene's germline CDR1 is MNHEY and CDR2 SMNVEV (reference sequence). The CDR3 runs 14 residues.